This paragraph covers one T cell receptor (beta chain) sequence. Its specificity is unknown. One entry per CDR3 protein, called by TCRdb with MiXCR from the reads. This table has about 490,000 distinct CDR3 sequences, about a quarter appearing once. Germline loops: CDR1 MNHEY, CDR2 SMNVEV (reference sequence). J lost 6 bases, V lost 6 bases, and 20 bases had no gene match. The CDR3 covers 18 residues. This sample stems from a study of T cell repertoires in cytomegalovirus infection. Study outcomes and limitations: The study found HLA-C-restricted CMV-specific TCR beta clonotypes dominating the ex vivo response.

The sequence derives from a human donor in good health (CMV status not recorded). Some clones in this sample may be carry-over from other donors' samples. V is TRBV27 and J is TRBJ2-3, with TRBD2 matching 8 bases. The sample comprised PBMCs. CDR3 DNA sequence: TGTGCCAGCAGCTCCCGACGCCGGGGACTAGGGGTAACGGATACGCAGTATTTT. It encodes CASSSRRRGLGVTDTQYF.